This entry lists 27 T cell receptor beta chains sequenced from one sample in a study of blood T cell repertoires in COVID-19. Clones were sequenced by immunoSEQ multiplex PCR, and TCRdb holds only the in-frame ones, with some missing. The profile covers approximately 330,000 clones, with around 92% appearing a single time and roughly 10% taken by the ten largest. What was sequenced was PBMCs or T cells enriched from blood (not recorded which). These TCRs come from a woman in her thirties who had recovered from COVID-19.

The rearrangement links TRBV28 to TRBJ2-3, with 7 bases identical to TRBD2. Trimming took 9 bases from V and 4 from J; bases not matched to a gene: 7. Germline V lookup: CDR1 MDHEN, CDR2 SYDVKM. This CDR3 spans 13 amino acids. The CDR3: CASSGGLADTQYF. CDR3 DNA: TGTGCCAGTTCGGGAGGATTGGCAGATACGCAGTATTTT.

The chain links TRBV5-1 to TRBJ2-2, with a possible D match to TRBD1 (6 bases). This CDR3 has 18 amino acids. V lost 4 bases and J 2 bases, leaving 21 bases between the germline ends. In germline, CDR1 is SGHRS, CDR2 YFSETQ. The CDR3 spells CASSGGFLRDTNTGELFF. The CDR3 DNA is TGCGCCAGCAGCGGAGGCTTTCTCCGGGACACAAACACCGGGGAGCTGTTTTTT.

The rearrangement uses TRBV5-4 and TRBJ2-1; 8 nucleotides align to TRBD2. Per the germline V gene, CDR1 is SGHNT and CDR2 is YYREEE (reference sequence). The CDR3 is made up of 14 amino acids. After removal of 0 bases from V and 6 bases from J, the junction contained 2 bases not matched to a gene. As DNA, the CDR3 is TGTGCCAGCAGCTTGGACGGGGGGGTCAATGAGCAGTTCTTC. The encoded protein is CASSLDGGVNEQFF.

The chain uses TRBV19 and TRBJ1-5, with 7 bases fitting TRBD1. The V gene's germline CDR1 is LNHDA and CDR2 SQIVND (reference sequence). The CDR3 has 15 amino acids. The V segment lost 5 bases and the J segment 7 bases; nucleotides outside the gene matches: 11. The CDR3 region is CASSLRGNRGQPQHF. CDR3 sequence (DNA): TGTGCCAGTAGTTTGAGGGGCAACAGGGGACAGCCCCAGCATTTT.

The chain employs TRBV18 and TRBJ1-1; 7 bases map to TRBD1. The V gene's germline CDR1 is KGHSH and CDR2 LQKENI. The CDR3 is 15 residues long. The junction had 7 bases not matched to a gene; V was cut back by 0 bases and J by 6 bases. CDR3 residues: CASSPPTGQGAEAFF. In DNA form, the CDR3 reads TGTGCCAGCTCACCACCGACAGGGCAGGGTGCTGAAGCTTTCTTT.

This rearrangement joins TRBV19 to TRBJ2-1; possible D gene TRBD2, 6 bases. The CDR3 is 15 amino acids. V was cut by 6 bases and J by 4 bases, with 16 bases left in between. Germline V CDR1 and CDR2: LNHDA, SQIVND (reference sequence). CDR3 loop: CASSELPGLYNEQFF. In nucleotides, the CDR3 is TGTGCCAGTAGCGAATTACCGGGACTTTACAATGAGCAGTTCTTC. Complete variable domain (other parts from reference TRBV19 and TRBJ2-1): DGGITQSPKYLFRKEGQNVTLSCEQNLNHDAMYWYRQDPGQGLRLIYYSQIVNDFQKGDIAEGYSVSREKKESFPLTVTSAQKNPTAFYLCASSELPGLYNEQFFGPGTRLTVL.

This rearrangement joins TRBV5-6 to TRBJ1-6, with D hard to call. V was trimmed by 6 bases and J by 5 bases, leaving 21 bases between them. This CDR3 comprises 17 residues. Germline V gives CDR1 SGHDT, CDR2 YYEEEE. This CDR3 is CASTEGPIKEDNSPLHF. The CDR3 DNA reads TGTGCCAGCACCGAGGGTCCAATCAAAGAGGATAATTCACCCCTCCACTTT.

V and J are TRBV2 and TRBJ2-1, with D tentatively TRBD1 (6 bases). Germline lookup yields CDR1 SNHLY and CDR2 FYNNEI. V gave up 6 bases and J gave up 9 bases, with 15 bases separating them. The CDR3 has 13 residues. DNA of the CDR3: TGTGCCAGCAGGGACTCTAACAGGGTTGAGCAGTTCTTC. Encoded protein: CASRDSNRVEQFF.

This clone was seen just once. The chain has TRBV7-9 and TRBJ1-2, with D hard to call. Germline V gene sequence: CDR1 SEHNR, CDR2 FQNEAQ (reference sequence). Trimming removed 8 bases from V and 0 bases from J, with 10 bases in between. This CDR3 has 13 amino acids. The CDR3 region has the DNA TGTGCCAGCGGTCTTCAGGCTAACTATGGCTACACCTTC. Residues: CASGLQANYGYTF.

This rearrangement joins TRBV27 to TRBJ2-7; 10 bases are a match to TRBD2. The V segment lost 4 bases and the J segment 6 bases; nucleotides outside the gene matches: 6. Germline V CDR1 and CDR2: MNHEY, SMNVEV (reference sequence). CDR3 length equals 14 residues. The CDR3 spells CASSSSGSPLEQYF. The CDR3 coding sequence is TGTGCCAGCAGTTCTAGCGGGAGTCCACTCGAGCAGTACTTC.

CDR3 sequence (DNA): TGTGCCTGGAGTGCCGGACTAGCGGAGCAAGAGACCCAGTACTTC. Protein sequence: CAWSAGLAEQETQYF. V gene TRBV30 combines with J gene TRBJ2-5, with 10 bases that match TRBD2. Germline V gene data show CDR1 as GTSNPN and CDR2 as SVGIG (reference sequence). This CDR3 contains 15 residues. V was clipped by 1 base and J by 2 bases; unmatched bases: 4.

This chain uses TRBV7-2 with TRBJ1-5; D uncertain. Trimming left V 8 bases short and J 3 bases short, with 14 bases between. Germline V lookup: CDR1 SGHTA, CDR2 FQGNSA. The CDR3 runs 14 residues. CDR3 loop: CASQRGPSNQPQHF. CDR3 DNA sequence: TGTGCCAGCCAAAGAGGGCCATCCAATCAGCCCCAGCATTTT.

The chain recombines TRBV7-9 with TRBJ1-2; perhaps TRBD1 as D (5 bases). Germline CDR1 reads SEHNR; CDR2 reads FQNEAQ (reference sequence). The CDR3 extends over 15 amino acids. Trimming cost V 6 bases and J 8 bases, with 22 bases left between them. The CDR3 spells CASRKGPGAKEGYTF. The CDR3 DNA sequence: TGTGCCAGCAGGAAGGGACCGGGAGCAAAGGAGGGCTACACCTTC.

The V and J genes are TRBV7-2 and TRBJ1-2; D gene unclear. The V end lost 6 bases, the J end lost 4 bases, and 15 bases lay between the germline ends. Germline values: CDR1 SGHTA, CDR2 FQGNSA. The CDR3 totals 14 residues. CDR3: CASRNKGAGYGYTF. The CDR3 region has the DNA TGTGCCAGCAGGAACAAGGGAGCTGGCTATGGCTACACCTTC. Filled out from reference TRBV7-2 and TRBJ1-2, the complete variable domain reads GAGVSQSPSNKVTEKGKDVELRCDPISGHTALYWYRQSLGQGLEFLIYFQGNSAPDKSGLPSDRFSAERTGGSVSTLTIQRTQQEDSAVYLCASRNKGAGYGYTFGSGTRLTVV.

The chain has TRBV6-5 and TRBJ1-5; D unclear. Germline CDR1 reads MNHEY; CDR2 reads SVGAGI. Deletions cut 8 bases from V and 3 bases from J, with 11 bases between. The CDR3 sequence is 13 residues long. The CDR3 nucleotides are TGTGCCAGCGGCGACGGGAACAATCAGCCCCAGCATTTT. As protein: CASGDGNNQPQHF.

The rearrangement joins TRBV10-3 to TRBJ1-2; D remains ambiguous. Looked up from germline, CDR1 is ENHRY and CDR2 is SYGVKD. The CDR3 covers 14 residues. Trimming removed 7 bases at V and 1 base at J, with 13 bases between. The CDR3, as DNA: TGTGCCATCACGGCGGGCGGGAATAACTATGGCTACACCTTC. As protein: CAITAGGNNYGYTF.

The rearrangement uses TRBV3-1 (or the pseudogene TRBV3-2) and TRBJ2-1; 9 bases are a match to TRBD2. This CDR3 is built from 16 residues. V gave up 4 bases and J gave up 5 bases; unmatched junction bases: 9. The V gene's germline CDR1 is LGHDT and CDR2 YNNKEL (reference sequence). CDR3 sequence (DNA): TGTGCCAGCAGCCTCTTTAGCGGGGGCAAGGACAATGAGCAGTTCTTC. It specifies CASSLFSGGKDNEQFF.

The chain is built from TRBV4-3 and TRBJ2-1; D unresolved. V was pared by 2 bases and J by 8 bases, with 7 bases between. This CDR3 has 12 amino acids. Germline CDR1 reads LGHNA; CDR2 reads YSLEER. The CDR3 region has the DNA TGCGCCAGCAGCCAAAGAAGCCATGAGCAGTTCTTC. Protein: CASSQRSHEQFF.

The rearrangement joins TRBV24-1 to TRBJ1-2; TRBD1 agrees at 11 bases. Germline CDR1 and CDR2: KGHDR and SFDVKD. After removal of 4 bases from V and 7 bases from J, the junction contained 7 bases not matched to a gene. The CDR3 length is 15 residues. CDR3 in DNA: TGTGCCACCAGTGAATCCGGACAGGGGGCGGGTGGCTACACCTTC. Protein sequence: CATSESGQGAGGYTF.

This clone was recorded only once. An end of the junction differs from the germline gene, which may be a read error. The chain has TRBV7-7 and TRBJ2-3; TRBD2 matches at 10 bases. Germline CDR1 SSHAT, CDR2 FNYEAQ (reference sequence). The CDR3 runs to 17 residues. The CDR3 protein is CASSPGMSLAGVGTQYF. The CDR3 region has the DNA TGTGCTAGCAGCCCAGGCATGAGTCTAGCGGGAGTAGGTACGCAGTATTTT.

The chain employs TRBV27 and TRBJ1-2, with TRBD1 identical over 7 bases. V shed 6 bases, J shed 4 bases, and the junction held 8 bases outside the gene matches. The CDR3 totals 14 residues. Germline CDR1 is MNHEY and CDR2 is SMNVEV (reference sequence). This chain's CDR3 is CASSPLGGPYGYTF. The CDR3 DNA follows: TGTGCCAGCAGCCCTCTAGGGGGCCCCTATGGCTACACCTTC.

The count of this clone is one. The rearrangement joins TRBV30 to TRBJ2-1; D is unresolved. This CDR3 is 11 amino acids long. Trimming took 0 bases from V and 7 from J, leaving 4 bases between them. Per the germline V gene, CDR1 is GTSNPN and CDR2 is SVGIG (reference sequence). The chain's CDR3 is CAWSVQNEQFF. In nucleotides, the CDR3 is TGTGCCTGGAGTGTACAAAATGAGCAGTTCTTC.

The CDR3 nucleotides read TGTGCCAGCAGTTTCTACAGGGGGAATCAGCCCCAGCATTTT. Its translation: CASSFYRGNQPQHF. V gene TRBV28 combines with J gene TRBJ1-5; TRBD1 matches 8 bases. In germline, CDR1 is MDHEN, CDR2 SYDVKM. J gave up 4 bases and V 3 bases, and 2 bases lay outside the gene matches. The CDR3 runs to 14 residues.

The CDR3 reads CASSIIREKLFF. CDR3 DNA sequence: TGTGCCAGCAGTATTATCCGGGAAAAACTGTTTTTT. V usage is TRBV11-2 and J usage is TRBJ1-4; no definite D call. The germline V gene has CDR1 SGHAT and CDR2 FQNNGV. The CDR3 consists of 12 residues. Trimming shortened V by 6 bases and J by 8 bases, and 10 bases separated the two germline ends. Based on the CDR3 plus reference TRBV11-2 and TRBJ1-4, the full variable domain is EAGVAQSPRYKIIEKRQSVAFWCNPISGHATLYWYQQILGQGPKLLIQFQNNGVVDDSQLPKDRFSAERLKGVDSTLKIQPAKLEDSAVYLCASSIIREKLFFGSGTQLSVL.

V usage is TRBV29-1 and J usage is TRBJ2-3; 12 bases match TRBD2. Per the germline V gene, CDR1 is SQVTM and CDR2 is ANQGSEA. The CDR3 has 15 amino acids. After removal of 7 bases from V and 8 bases from J, the junction contained 13 bases not matched to a gene. Written as DNA, the CDR3 is TGCAGCGCCAAACAACGACTAGCGGGAGAGGGTACGCAGTATTTT. The encoded protein is CSAKQRLAGEGTQYF.

The V gene is TRBV3-1 (or the pseudogene TRBV3-2), the J gene TRBJ2-7; TRBD2 agrees at 10 bases. The CDR3 totals 15 residues. The germline gives CDR1 LGHDT, CDR2 YNNKEL (reference sequence). The trim removed 5 bases at V and 3 bases at J, leaving 7 bases unmatched. Here the CDR3 reads CASSTTSGKFYEQYF. The CDR3 region has the DNA TGTGCCAGCAGCACCACTAGCGGGAAGTTCTACGAGCAGTACTTC.

V usage is TRBV15 and J usage is TRBJ1-2; the D gene is possibly TRBD1 (6 bases). Trimming left V 9 bases short and J 11 bases short, with 28 bases between. Germline V gene sequence: CDR1 LNHNV, CDR2 YYDKDF (reference sequence). This CDR3 contains 15 residues. The CDR3, as DNA: TGTGCCACTGATATAGGGACACCGGTTTACAATTCTTACACCTTC. It is translated as CATDIGTPVYNSYTF.